The 30 T cell receptor beta chains given below trace back to one sample, sequenced in a study of T cells expressing NK-cell markers. TCRdb re-called the 5' RACE reads and shows each CDR3 protein once, DNA omitted. In total, the table holds 550,000 to 600,000 distinct CDR3 sequences. The sequenced sample was blood T cells: a sorted CD56 or NKG2C T cell subset, CD4+ or CD8+ T cells, or bulk PBMC T cells (not recorded which). The receptors were sampled from a young man in good health.

This chain uses TRBV2 with TRBJ2-7; TCRdb designates TRBD2, a call that cannot be tested without DNA. The germline V gene has CDR1 SNHLY and CDR2 FYNNEI. This CDR3 comprises 13 residues. The CDR3 loop reads CATKRDSIYEQYF.

The chain couples TRBV18 to TRBJ2-3; TCRdb names TRBD2, which stays unverified in the absence of DNA. The CDR3 loop spans 15 amino acids. Per the germline V gene, CDR1 is KGHSH and CDR2 is LQKENI. The CDR3 sequence: CASSPPGRSTDTQYF.

The CDR3 sequence is CASSLRVTEAFF. The chain joins TRBV12-3 or TRBV12-4 to TRBJ1-1. The CDR3 loop spans 12 amino acids.

This sequence joins TRBV28 and TRBJ2-7. There are 11 residues in the CDR3. Germline CDR1 reads MDHEN; CDR2 reads SYDVKM. The chain's CDR3 is CASSPLNEQYF.

V is TRBV20-1 and J is TRBJ2-1; TCRdb indicates TRBD2, and absent DNA this call remains unverified. The CDR3 sequence is 17 residues long. CDR1 is DFQATT and CDR2 is SNEGSKA in the germline V gene (reference sequence). The CDR3 here is CSARDLSILFGEYEQFF.

This chain connects TRBV5-6 to TRBJ1-4. The CDR3 runs to 14 residues. Germline CDR1 reads SGHDT; CDR2 reads YYEEEE. CDR3 amino acids: CASSWRGKNEKLFF.

The V gene is TRBV5-1, the J gene TRBJ1-2; as DNA is missing, the TRBD1 call by TCRdb cannot be tested. Germline CDR1 SGHRS, CDR2 YFSETQ. The CDR3 has 13 amino acids. The CDR3 reads CASSSYPEEGYTF.

CDR3 loop: CASSLVGETQYF. The chain employs TRBV12-3 or TRBV12-4 and TRBJ2-5. The CDR3 has 12 amino acids.

The V and J genes are TRBV20-1 and TRBJ1-1; the D gene TCRdb calls, TRBD1, cannot be checked with no DNA. Germline CDR1 and CDR2: DFQATT and SNEGSKA (reference sequence). This CDR3 is built from 14 residues. The CDR3 is CSARDRRGWTEAFF.

This chain joins TRBV20-1 and TRBJ1-1; there is no DNA to check the TCRdb D call of TRBD1. Germline loops: CDR1 DFQATT, CDR2 SNEGSKA (reference sequence). The length of the CDR3 is 17 residues. CDR3 in amino acids: CSARGPDREKGDTEAFF.

The CDR3 region is CASSPARSGWQPQHF. V gene TRBV18 combines with J gene TRBJ1-5. The germline V gene encodes CDR1 KGHSH and CDR2 LQKENI. The CDR3 has 15 residues.

The rearrangement joins TRBV20-1 to TRBJ2-1. Germline V gene sequence: CDR1 DFQATT, CDR2 SNEGSKA (reference sequence). CDR3 length: 13 amino acids. This CDR3 reads CSGGRTDYNEQFF.

V gene TRBV27 combines with J gene TRBJ1-5; lacking DNA, the TRBD1 call made by TCRdb goes unchecked. The CDR3 has 15 residues. Germline assignment: CDR1 MNHEY and CDR2 SMNVEV (reference sequence). The CDR3 sequence is CASSTGPYSNQPQHF.

The V call is TRBV4-3, the J call TRBJ2-7; TCRdb calls TRBD1, which cannot be checked without DNA. The CDR3 contains 15 residues. CDR1 is LGHNA, CDR2 YSLEER, per germline. This CDR3 reads CASSQSSHSSYEQYF.

The V gene is TRBV28, the J gene TRBJ2-1; the TCRdb D gene call, TRBD2, has no DNA to confirm it. Germline V lookup: CDR1 MDHEN, CDR2 SYDVKM. The CDR3 sequence is 16 residues long. The CDR3 region is CASSPLSGRVDNEQFF.

This chain joins TRBV12-3 or TRBV12-4 and TRBJ2-5; TCRdb picks TRBD1, but there is no DNA to check that call. This CDR3 contains 14 residues. Here the CDR3 reads CASRAGPHAETQYF.

The chain is built from TRBV24-1 and TRBJ2-2; as DNA is missing, the TRBD2 call by TCRdb cannot be tested. The CDR3 consists of 21 residues. Germline V CDR1 and CDR2: KGHDR, SFDVKD. CDR3 amino acids: CATSDLNRGTSGIPNTGELFF.

V gene TRBV7-6 combines with J gene TRBJ2-2; TCRdb designates TRBD2, a call that cannot be tested without DNA. This CDR3 has 15 amino acids. The V gene's germline CDR1 is SGHVS and CDR2 FNYEAQ. CDR3 amino acids: CASSLRTSVPGELFF.

This chain uses TRBV29-1 with TRBJ1-1; TCRdb indicates TRBD1, and absent DNA this call remains unverified. CDR3 size: 13 residues. Per germline, CDR1 SQVTM and CDR2 ANQGSEA. Here the CDR3 reads CSVHLERDTEAFF.

V gene TRBV12-3 or TRBV12-4 combines with J gene TRBJ2-3. The CDR3 loop spans 16 amino acids. CDR3 amino acids: CASSIDPAYSTDTQYF.

V and J are TRBV7-2 and TRBJ2-7. CDR1 and CDR2 (germline): SGHTA, FQGNSA. This CDR3 region has 11 residues. CDR3 in amino acids: CASSSNYEQYF.

The J gene is TRBJ1-1, the V gene TRBV7-8; the D gene TCRdb calls, TRBD1, cannot be checked with no DNA. The CDR3 is 15 amino acids. Per germline, CDR1 SGHVS and CDR2 FQNEAQ. The CDR3 reads CASSSQGASNTEAFF.

This rearrangement joins TRBV20-1 to TRBJ2-7. The germline gives CDR1 DFQATT, CDR2 SNEGSKA (reference sequence). The length of the CDR3 is 13 residues. CDR3 sequence: CSARATSAYEQYF.

CDR3 amino acids: CASTKTGVEAFF. V is TRBV7-6 and J is TRBJ1-1; the D gene TCRdb calls, TRBD1, cannot be checked with no DNA. Germline assignment: CDR1 SGHVS and CDR2 FNYEAQ. The CDR3 has 12 residues.

The J gene is TRBJ1-6, the V gene TRBV24-1; absent DNA, TCRdb's TRBD1 call cannot be checked. The CDR3 totals 15 residues. The germline V gene has CDR1 KGHDR and CDR2 SFDVKD. CDR3 in amino acids: CATSAGGSYNSPLHF.

The chain links TRBV13 to TRBJ2-1; TCRdb returns TRBD1, unconfirmable since there is no DNA. Germline CDR1 is PRHDT and CDR2 is FYEKMQ (reference sequence). The CDR3 has 13 residues. This chain's CDR3 is CASSPGQDNEQFF.

The chain employs TRBV7-3 and TRBJ2-5; there is no DNA to check the TCRdb D call of TRBD1. Germline loops: CDR1 SGHTA, CDR2 FQGTGA. The CDR3 is 13 residues long. The chain's CDR3 is CASSPGAQETQYF.

The chain employs TRBV4-3 and TRBJ1-2; lacking DNA, the TRBD1 call made by TCRdb goes unchecked. Germline CDR1 is LGHNA and CDR2 is YSLEER. CDR3 length: 14 amino acids. The CDR3 reads CASSQEPGDYGYTF.

The genes are TRBV12-3 or TRBV12-4 and TRBJ2-1; TCRdb's D call, TRBD2, is unchecked because there is no DNA. This CDR3 has 13 amino acids. The CDR3 region is CATRGLAGNEQFF.

The chain has TRBV11-2 and TRBJ2-7; TCRdb proposes TRBD2, but this gene call is untestable without DNA. This CDR3 is 15 amino acids long. Germline V gene sequence: CDR1 SGHAT, CDR2 FQNNGV. This chain's CDR3 is CASSPGLAGVSEQYF.